A selection of T cell receptor beta chains follows, all from one sample in a study of T cells in Graves' hyperthyroidism and ophthalmopathy. Via MiXCR, TCRdb re-called the multiplex PCR reads, giving one row per CDR3 protein. The sample lists roughly 400,000 distinct CDR3 sequences; roughly 13% were seen once. The sequenced material came from blood. These receptors were obtained from a man over 45 with Graves' ophthalmopathy. Both conserved end residues are part of each CDR3. The order of the fields is clone size, J gene, D gene, V gene, CDR3 protein, CDR3 DNA. The D gene is left open where the match is weak. Some rows have no size entry. The others give once, few or many, or a class for an expanded clone.

clone size: -; J gene: TRBJ2-1; D gene: TRBD2; V gene: TRBV6-5; CDR3 protein: CASSYTTSGRGREQFF; CDR3 DNA: TGTGCCAGCAGTTACACGACTAGCGGGAGGGGGAGGGAGCAGTTCTTC
clone size: many; J gene: TRBJ2-7; D gene: TRBD2; V gene: TRBV11-1; CDR3 protein: CASSPPLAGALEQYF; CDR3 DNA: TGTGCCAGCAGCCCGCCTCTAGCGGGAGCTCTCGAGCAGTACTTC
clone size: many; J gene: TRBJ1-6; D gene: -; V gene: TRBV11-2; CDR3 protein: CASSLTGAPLHF; CDR3 DNA: TGTGCCAGCAGCTTGACCGGGGCACCCCTCCACTTT
clone size: few; J gene: TRBJ2-1; D gene: TRBD2; V gene: TRBV7-9; CDR3 protein: CASSLAGGTSNEQFF; CDR3 DNA: TGTGCCAGCAGCTTGGCGGGAGGGACCTCCAATGAGCAGTTCTTC
clone size: many; J gene: TRBJ2-7; D gene: -; V gene: TRBV11-3; CDR3 protein: CASSLVGTPTYEQYF; CDR3 DNA: TGTGCCAGCAGCTTAGTTGGGACGCCGACCTACGAGCAGTACTTC
clone size: -; J gene: TRBJ2-7; D gene: TRBD2; V gene: TRBV29-1; CDR3 protein: CSGTSSGGNYEQYF; CDR3 DNA: TGCAGCGGCACCTCTAGCGGGGGGAACTACGAGCAGTACTTC
clone size: -; J gene: TRBJ2-2; D gene: -; V gene: TRBV10-3; CDR3 protein: CAIRGDKTENTGELFF; CDR3 DNA: TGTGCCATCAGGGGAGACAAGACAGAGAACACCGGGGAGCTGTTTTTT
clone size: many; J gene: TRBJ2-7; D gene: -; V gene: TRBV5-6; CDR3 protein: CASDRGQTISYEQYF; CDR3 DNA: TGTGCCAGCGATCGAGGACAGACTATTTCCTACGAGCAGTACTTC
clone size: few; J gene: TRBJ2-1; D gene: -; V gene: TRBV24-1; CDR3 protein: CATSDFAHNEQFF; CDR3 DNA: TGTGCCACCAGTGATTTCGCTCACAATGAGCAGTTCTTC
clone size: -; J gene: TRBJ2-5; D gene: -; V gene: TRBV19; CDR3 protein: CASSNDPGSTATQYF; CDR3 DNA: TGTGCCAGTAGTAACGACCCCGGGTCCACGGCGACCCAGTACTTC
clone size: many; J gene: TRBJ2-3; D gene: -; V gene: TRBV7-9; CDR3 protein: CASSLVAGLMADTQYF; CDR3 DNA: TGTGCCAGCAGCTTAGTTGCAGGGTTAATGGCAGATACGCAGTATTTT
clone size: -; J gene: TRBJ2-7; D gene: TRBD2; V gene: TRBV29-1; CDR3 protein: CSVEEPGLAYHKQYF; CDR3 DNA: TGCAGCGTTGAAGAGCCGGGACTAGCGTATCACAAGCAGTACTTC
clone size: few; J gene: TRBJ1-2; D gene: -; V gene: TRBV6-1; CDR3 protein: CASMRHYGYTF; CDR3 DNA: TGTGCCAGCATGAGACACTATGGCTACACCTTC
clone size: many; J gene: TRBJ1-1; D gene: -; V gene: TRBV28; CDR3 protein: CASSLRDPRGDTEAFF; CDR3 DNA: TGTGCCAGCAGCCTCCGGGATCCCCGAGGAGACACTGAAGCTTTCTTT
clone size: few; J gene: TRBJ1-2; D gene: -; V gene: TRBV6-1; CDR3 protein: CASRAGTYGYTF; CDR3 DNA: TGTGCCAGCAGGGCCGGGACGTATGGCTACACCTTC
clone size: few; J gene: TRBJ1-6; D gene: -; V gene: TRBV6-1; CDR3 protein: CASSDRNSYNSPLHF; CDR3 DNA: TGTGCCAGCAGTGACAGAAACTCCTATAATTCACCCCTCCACTTT
clone size: many; J gene: TRBJ1-2; D gene: -; V gene: TRBV30; CDR3 protein: CAQMLGGSWLYGYTF; CDR3 DNA: TGTGCCCAGATGTTGGGGGGGAGTTGGCTCTATGGCTACACCTTC
clone size: few; J gene: TRBJ2-1; D gene: -; V gene: TRBV19; CDR3 protein: CASKSRLVNEQFF; CDR3 DNA: TGTGCCAGTAAGAGCCGGTTGGTCAATGAGCAGTTCTTC
clone size: few; J gene: TRBJ1-1; D gene: -; V gene: TRBV28; CDR3 protein: CASRRTGGAQIEAFF; CDR3 DNA: TGTGCCAGCAGGCGAACTGGGGGGGCCCAAATTGAAGCTTTCTTT
clone size: many; J gene: TRBJ2-7; D gene: -; V gene: TRBV3-1; CDR3 protein: CASSQAAGTYEQYF; CDR3 DNA: TGTGCCAGCAGCCAAGCTGCCGGGACCTACGAGCAGTACTTC
clone size: -; J gene: TRBJ1-4; D gene: -; V gene: TRBV5-1; CDR3 protein: CASSYDRPNEKLFF; CDR3 DNA: TGCGCCAGCAGCTACGACAGGCCTAATGAAAAACTGTTTTTT
clone size: -; J gene: TRBJ2-7; D gene: -; V gene: TRBV20-1; CDR3 protein: CSATRGVAEQYF; CDR3 DNA: TGCAGTGCCACCCGTGGGGTTGCCGAGCAGTACTTC
clone size: many; J gene: TRBJ2-3; D gene: TRBD2; V gene: TRBV5-1; CDR3 protein: CASSLGSGGPSDTQYF; CDR3 DNA: TGCGCCAGCAGCTTGGGGTCGGGAGGGCCGTCAGATACGCAGTATTTT
clone size: many; J gene: TRBJ2-2; D gene: -; V gene: TRBV7-9; CDR3 protein: CASSPHPYERSGELFF; CDR3 DNA: TGTGCCAGCAGCCCCCACCCATATGAGCGAAGCGGGGAGCTGTTTTTT
clone size: many; J gene: TRBJ1-1; D gene: -; V gene: TRBV30; CDR3 protein: CAWSRTEAFF; CDR3 DNA: TGTGCCTGGAGTAGGACGGAAGCTTTCTTT
clone size: many; J gene: TRBJ2-6; D gene: -; V gene: TRBV6-1; CDR3 protein: CASSEQQGSGANVLTF; CDR3 DNA: TGTGCCAGCAGTGAACAGCAGGGCTCTGGGGCCAACGTCCTGACTTTC
clone size: few; J gene: TRBJ2-1; D gene: TRBD2; V gene: TRBV7-9; CDR3 protein: CASSLGVGGSIAEQFF; CDR3 DNA: TGTGCCAGCAGCTTAGGGGTTGGCGGGAGTATTGCCGAGCAGTTCTTC
clone size: -; J gene: TRBJ1-6; D gene: TRBD1; V gene: TRBV2; CDR3 protein: CASSAGQGLASPLHF; CDR3 DNA: TGTGCCAGCAGTGCGGGACAGGGGCTAGCTTCACCCCTCCACTTT
clone size: -; J gene: TRBJ2-1; D gene: -; V gene: TRBV5-1; CDR3 protein: CASSFVSDNNEQFF; CDR3 DNA: TGCGCCAGCAGCTTCGTTAGCGACAACAATGAGCAGTTCTTC
clone size: few; J gene: TRBJ2-7; D gene: TRBD1; V gene: TRBV6-1; CDR3 protein: CASEGQGSYEQYF; CDR3 DNA: TGTGCCAGCGAGGGACAGGGCTCCTACGAGCAGTACTTC
clone size: few; J gene: TRBJ2-4; D gene: -; V gene: TRBV5-6; CDR3 protein: CASSVPGLIAKNIQYF; CDR3 DNA: TGTGCCAGCAGCGTACCGGGACTCATAGCCAAAAACATTCAGTACTTC
clone size: few; J gene: TRBJ2-7; D gene: TRBD2; V gene: TRBV19; CDR3 protein: CASSIRGTTSYEQYF; CDR3 DNA: TGTGCCAGTAGTATTCGGGGGACTACCTCCTACGAGCAGTACTTC
clone size: few; J gene: TRBJ2-5; D gene: -; V gene: TRBV24-1; CDR3 protein: CATSDHRDGIRETQYF; CDR3 DNA: TGTGCCACCAGTGATCACCGGGACGGCATTAGGGAGACCCAGTACTTC
clone size: few; J gene: TRBJ2-7; D gene: TRBD2; V gene: TRBV9; CDR3 protein: CASSGGGEQYF; CDR3 DNA: TGTGCCAGCAGCGGGGGGGGCGAGCAGTACTTC
clone size: many; J gene: TRBJ2-1; D gene: -; V gene: TRBV11-3; CDR3 protein: CASSLVVGNEQFF; CDR3 DNA: TGTGCCAGCAGCTTAGTGGTCGGCAATGAGCAGTTCTTC
clone size: many; J gene: TRBJ2-7; D gene: -; V gene: TRBV3-1; CDR3 protein: CASSQLYEQYF; CDR3 DNA: TGTGCCAGCAGCCAATTATACGAGCAGTACTTC
clone size: -; J gene: TRBJ2-5; D gene: -; V gene: TRBV19; CDR3 protein: CASSRPDYQETQYF; CDR3 DNA: TGTGCCAGTAGTAGACCGGACTACCAAGAGACCCAGTACTTC
clone size: many; J gene: TRBJ2-1; D gene: -; V gene: TRBV20-1; CDR3 protein: CSASGASSYNEQFF; CDR3 DNA: TGCAGTGCTAGCGGGGCCAGCTCCTACAATGAGCAGTTCTTC
clone size: few; J gene: TRBJ2-5; D gene: TRBD1; V gene: TRBV7-9; CDR3 protein: CASSYRGLLMETQYF; CDR3 DNA: TGTGCCAGCAGCTACAGGGGGTTATTGATGGAGACCCAGTACTTC
clone size: many; J gene: TRBJ2-2; D gene: -; V gene: TRBV6-6; CDR3 protein: CASSYSGQWDTGELFF; CDR3 DNA: TGTGCCAGCAGTTACTCCGGGCAGTGGGACACCGGGGAGCTGTTTTTT
clone size: few; J gene: TRBJ2-4; D gene: -; V gene: TRBV24-1; CDR3 protein: CATSLGGPTLAKNIQYF; CDR3 DNA: TGTGCCACCAGTCTTGGGGGGCCGACTTTAGCCAAAAACATTCAGTACTTC
clone size: many; J gene: TRBJ1-1; D gene: TRBD1; V gene: TRBV3-1; CDR3 protein: CASSQVTGAEAFF; CDR3 DNA: TGTGCCAGCAGCCAAGTTACAGGGGCTGAAGCTTTCTTT
clone size: many; J gene: TRBJ2-7; D gene: -; V gene: TRBV2; CDR3 protein: CASTAPGSSYEQYF; CDR3 DNA: TGTGCCAGCACCGCCCCTGGGAGCTCCTACGAGCAGTACTTC
clone size: -; J gene: TRBJ2-3; D gene: TRBD2; V gene: TRBV30; CDR3 protein: CARGTSGSLDTQYF; CDR3 DNA: TGTGCCCGGGGGACTAGCGGGAGTTTGGATACGCAGTATTTT
clone size: many; J gene: TRBJ2-1; D gene: -; V gene: TRBV7-2; CDR3 protein: CASSFGQGGNEQFF; CDR3 DNA: TGTGCCAGCAGCTTCGGCCAGGGGGGCAATGAGCAGTTCTTC
clone size: many; J gene: TRBJ2-7; D gene: -; V gene: TRBV11-2; CDR3 protein: CASSSLARVLYEQYF; CDR3 DNA: TGTGCCAGCAGCTCTCTGGCTCGTGTTCTGTACGAGCAGTACTTC
clone size: many; J gene: TRBJ2-5; D gene: -; V gene: TRBV20-1; CDR3 protein: CSARGQQETQYF; CDR3 DNA: TGCAGTGCTAGAGGGCAGCAAGAGACCCAGTACTTC
clone size: many; J gene: TRBJ2-6; D gene: TRBD1; V gene: TRBV18; CDR3 protein: CASSYGQGLPSGANVLTF; CDR3 DNA: TGTGCCAGCTCTTACGGACAGGGCCTACCCTCTGGGGCCAACGTCCTGACTTTC
clone size: -; J gene: TRBJ2-1; D gene: TRBD1; V gene: TRBV6-4; CDR3 protein: CASIRGQCPYNEQFF; CDR3 DNA: TGTGCCAGCATAAGGGGGCAGTGCCCCTACAATGAGCAGTTCTTC
clone size: many; J gene: TRBJ2-3; D gene: TRBD2; V gene: TRBV12-3/TRBV12-4; CDR3 protein: CASSTGLAGGDTQYF; CDR3 DNA: TGTGCCAGCAGTACCGGACTAGCGGGAGGAGATACGCAGTATTTT
clone size: many; J gene: TRBJ1-1; D gene: -; V gene: TRBV15; CDR3 protein: CATSRAGAQTEAFF; CDR3 DNA: TGTGCCACCAGCAGAGCAGGGGCCCAGACTGAAGCTTTCTTT
clone size: many; J gene: TRBJ2-7; D gene: TRBD2; V gene: TRBV5-1; CDR3 protein: CASSPSGNLEQYF; CDR3 DNA: TGCGCCAGCAGCCCAAGCGGGAATCTCGAGCAGTACTTC
clone size: few; J gene: TRBJ2-6; D gene: TRBD1; V gene: TRBV5-1; CDR3 protein: CASSYQGATGANVLTF; CDR3 DNA: TGCGCCAGCAGCTACCAGGGGGCTACGGGGGCCAACGTCCTGACTTTC
clone size: many; J gene: TRBJ1-1; D gene: TRBD1; V gene: TRBV11-2; CDR3 protein: CASSRTGDLNTEAFF; CDR3 DNA: TGTGCCAGCAGCCGGACAGGGGACCTAAACACTGAAGCTTTCTTT
clone size: -; J gene: TRBJ2-3; D gene: -; V gene: TRBV9; CDR3 protein: CASSVGVLSTDTQYF; CDR3 DNA: TGTGCCAGCAGCGTAGGTGTCTTGAGCACAGATACGCAGTATTTT
clone size: many; J gene: TRBJ2-5; D gene: -; V gene: TRBV5-8; CDR3 protein: CASSLQSEKQTQYF; CDR3 DNA: TGTGCCAGCAGCTTGCAATCTGAGAAACAGACCCAGTACTTC